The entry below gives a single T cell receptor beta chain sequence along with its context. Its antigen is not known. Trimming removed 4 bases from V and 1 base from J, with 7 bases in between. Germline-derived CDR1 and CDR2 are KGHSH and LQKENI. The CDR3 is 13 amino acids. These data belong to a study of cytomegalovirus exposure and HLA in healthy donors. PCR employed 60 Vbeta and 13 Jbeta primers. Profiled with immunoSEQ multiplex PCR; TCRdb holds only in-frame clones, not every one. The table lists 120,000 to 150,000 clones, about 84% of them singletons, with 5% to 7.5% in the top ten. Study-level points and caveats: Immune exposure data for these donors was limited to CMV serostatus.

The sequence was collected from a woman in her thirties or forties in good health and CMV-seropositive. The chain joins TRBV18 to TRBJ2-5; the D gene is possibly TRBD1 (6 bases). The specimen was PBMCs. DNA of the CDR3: TGTGCCAGCTCACGGGACATCCAAGAGACCCAGTACTTC. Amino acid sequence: CASSRDIQETQYF.